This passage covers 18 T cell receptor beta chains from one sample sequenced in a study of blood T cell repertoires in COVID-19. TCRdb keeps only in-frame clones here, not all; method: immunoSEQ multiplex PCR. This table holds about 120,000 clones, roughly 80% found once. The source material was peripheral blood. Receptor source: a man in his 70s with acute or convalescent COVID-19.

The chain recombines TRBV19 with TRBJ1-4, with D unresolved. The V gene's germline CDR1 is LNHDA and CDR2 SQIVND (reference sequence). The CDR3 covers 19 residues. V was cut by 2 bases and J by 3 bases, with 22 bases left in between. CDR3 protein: CASSIRASPSFRSNEKLFF. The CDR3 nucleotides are TGTGCCAGTAGTATACGGGCTAGCCCAAGTTTTCGGTCTAATGAAAAACTGTTTTTT.

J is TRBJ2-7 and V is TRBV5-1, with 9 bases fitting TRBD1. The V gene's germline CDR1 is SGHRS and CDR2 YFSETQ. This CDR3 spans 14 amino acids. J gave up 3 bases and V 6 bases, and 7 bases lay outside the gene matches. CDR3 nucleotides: TGCGCCAGCACCTGGGGACAGGGTGTCTACGAGCAGTACTTC. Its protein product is CASTWGQGVYEQYF. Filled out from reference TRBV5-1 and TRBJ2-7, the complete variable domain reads KAGVTQTPRYLIKTRGQQVTLSCSPISGHRSVSWYQQTPGQGLQFLFEYFSETQRNKGNFPGRFSGRQFSNSRSEMNVSTLELGDSALYLCASTWGQGVYEQYFGPGTRLTVT.

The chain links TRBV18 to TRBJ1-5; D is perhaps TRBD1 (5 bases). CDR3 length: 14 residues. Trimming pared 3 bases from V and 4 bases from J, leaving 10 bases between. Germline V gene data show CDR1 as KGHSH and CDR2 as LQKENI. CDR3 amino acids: CASSPSTVNQPQHF. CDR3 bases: TGTGCCAGCTCACCCTCGACAGTTAATCAGCCCCAGCATTTT.

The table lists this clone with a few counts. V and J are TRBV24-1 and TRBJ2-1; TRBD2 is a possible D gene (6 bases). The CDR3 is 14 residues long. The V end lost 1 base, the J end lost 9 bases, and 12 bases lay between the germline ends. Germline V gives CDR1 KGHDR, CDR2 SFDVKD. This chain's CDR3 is CATSDFRRAPEQFF. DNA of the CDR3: TGTGCCACCAGTGATTTCCGGAGGGCGCCTGAGCAGTTCTTC.

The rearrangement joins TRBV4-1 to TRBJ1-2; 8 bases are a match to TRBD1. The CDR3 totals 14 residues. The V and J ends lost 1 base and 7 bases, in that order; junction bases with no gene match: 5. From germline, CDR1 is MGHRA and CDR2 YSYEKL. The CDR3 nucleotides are TGCGCCAGCAGCCAAGCTCCAGGGGGCTTTGGCTACACCTTC. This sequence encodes CASSQAPGGFGYTF.

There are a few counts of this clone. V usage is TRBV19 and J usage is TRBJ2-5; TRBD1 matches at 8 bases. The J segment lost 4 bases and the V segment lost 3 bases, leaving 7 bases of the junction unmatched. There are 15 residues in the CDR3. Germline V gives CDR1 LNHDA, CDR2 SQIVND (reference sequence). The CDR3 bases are TGTGCCAGTAGTATGCTCGGACAGGGAAGAGAGACCCAGTACTTC. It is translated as CASSMLGQGRETQYF.

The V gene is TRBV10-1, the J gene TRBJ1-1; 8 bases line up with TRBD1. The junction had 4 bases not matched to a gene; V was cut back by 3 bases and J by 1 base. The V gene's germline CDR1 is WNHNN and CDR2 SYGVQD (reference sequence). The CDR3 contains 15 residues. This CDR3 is CASSEGRGPNTEAFF. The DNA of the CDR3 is TGCGCCAGCAGTGAAGGCAGGGGGCCGAACACTGAAGCTTTCTTT.

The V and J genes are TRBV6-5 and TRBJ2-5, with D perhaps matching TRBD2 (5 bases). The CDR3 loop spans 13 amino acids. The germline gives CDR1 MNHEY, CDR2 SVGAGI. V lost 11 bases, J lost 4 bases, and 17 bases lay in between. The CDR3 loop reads CAASRGPRETQYF. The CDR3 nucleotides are TGTGCCGCCAGTCGCGGGCCCAGAGAGACCCAGTACTTC.

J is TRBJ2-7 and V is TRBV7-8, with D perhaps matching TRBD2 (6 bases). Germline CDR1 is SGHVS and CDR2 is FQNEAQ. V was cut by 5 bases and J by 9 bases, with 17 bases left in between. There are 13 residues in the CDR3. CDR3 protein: CASSLTGDGGQYF. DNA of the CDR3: TGTGCCAGCAGCCTTACGGGGGATGGCGGGCAGTACTTC.

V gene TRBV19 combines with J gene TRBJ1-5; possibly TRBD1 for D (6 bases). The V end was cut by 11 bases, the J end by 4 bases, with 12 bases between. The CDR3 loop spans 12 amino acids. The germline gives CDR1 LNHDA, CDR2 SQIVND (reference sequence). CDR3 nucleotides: TGTGCCTCAGGACAGAAGAATCAGCCCCAGCATTTT. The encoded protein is CASGQKNQPQHF.

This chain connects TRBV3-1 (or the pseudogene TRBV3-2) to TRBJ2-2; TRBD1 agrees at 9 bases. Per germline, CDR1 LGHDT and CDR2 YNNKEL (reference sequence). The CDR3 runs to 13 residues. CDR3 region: CAVLGTGFGELFF. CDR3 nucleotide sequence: TGTGCAGTACTTGGGACAGGGTTCGGGGAGCTGTTTTTT.

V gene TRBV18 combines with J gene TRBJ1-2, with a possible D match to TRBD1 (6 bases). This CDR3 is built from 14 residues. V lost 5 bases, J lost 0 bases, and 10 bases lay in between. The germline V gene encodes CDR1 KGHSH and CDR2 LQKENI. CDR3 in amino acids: CASSTGFPNYGYTF. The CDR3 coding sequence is TGTGCCAGCTCAACAGGGTTTCCTAACTATGGCTACACCTTC.

The CDR3 DNA is TGTGCCAGCTCTCCTAATAGCAATCAGCCCCAGCATTTT. Protein sequence: CASSPNSNQPQHF. The rearrangement uses TRBV6-5 and TRBJ1-5; D unclear. The length of the CDR3 is 13 residues. Trimming stripped 8 bases from V and 0 bases from J, with 8 bases between. Germline V gene sequence: CDR1 MNHEY, CDR2 SVGAGI.

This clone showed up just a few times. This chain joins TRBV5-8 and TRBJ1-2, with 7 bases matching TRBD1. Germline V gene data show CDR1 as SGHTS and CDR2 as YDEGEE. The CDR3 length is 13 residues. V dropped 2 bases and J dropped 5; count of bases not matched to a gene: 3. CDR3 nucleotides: TGTGCCAGCAGCTTAGGGGGCGAGTATGGCTACACCTTC. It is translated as CASSLGGEYGYTF. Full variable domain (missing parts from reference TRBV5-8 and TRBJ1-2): EAGVTQSPTHLIKTRGQQATLRCSPISGHTSVYWYQQALGLGLQFLLWYDEGEERNRGNFPPRFSGRQFPNYSSELNVNALELEDSALYLCASSLGGEYGYTFGSGTRLTVV.

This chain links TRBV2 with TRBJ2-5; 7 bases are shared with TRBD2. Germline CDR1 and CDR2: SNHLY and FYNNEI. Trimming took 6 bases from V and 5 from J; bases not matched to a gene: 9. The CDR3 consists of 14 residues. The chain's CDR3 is CASRGSGALETQYF. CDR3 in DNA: TGTGCCAGCAGAGGGAGCGGGGCTCTTGAGACCCAGTACTTC. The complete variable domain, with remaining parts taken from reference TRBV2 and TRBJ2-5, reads EPEVTQTPSHQVTQMGQEVILRCVPISNHLYFYWYRQILGQKVEFLVSFYNNEISEKSEIFDDQFSVERPDGSNFTLKIRSTKLEDSAMYFCASRGSGALETQYFGPGTRLLVL.

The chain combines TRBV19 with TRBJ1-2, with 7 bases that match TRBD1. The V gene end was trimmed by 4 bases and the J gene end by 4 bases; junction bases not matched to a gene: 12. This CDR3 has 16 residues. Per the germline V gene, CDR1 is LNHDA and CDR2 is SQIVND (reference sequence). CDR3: CASSTRQPQGFYGYTF. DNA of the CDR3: TGTGCCAGTAGTACCCGCCAACCACAGGGGTTCTATGGCTACACCTTC.

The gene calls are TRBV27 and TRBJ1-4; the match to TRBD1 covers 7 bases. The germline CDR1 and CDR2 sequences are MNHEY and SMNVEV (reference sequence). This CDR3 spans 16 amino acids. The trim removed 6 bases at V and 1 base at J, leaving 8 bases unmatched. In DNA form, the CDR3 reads TGTGCCAGCAGGACAGGGTCGACGGGAACTAATGAAAAACTGTTTTTT. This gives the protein CASRTGSTGTNEKLFF.

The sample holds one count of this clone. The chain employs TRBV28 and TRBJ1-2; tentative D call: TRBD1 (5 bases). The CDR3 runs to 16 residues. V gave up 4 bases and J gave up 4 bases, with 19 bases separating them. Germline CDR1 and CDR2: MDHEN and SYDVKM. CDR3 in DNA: TGTGCCAGCAGTTCACCATTAAGGGGCCCCCTCTATGGCTACACCTTC. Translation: CASSSPLRGPLYGYTF.